This T cell receptor (beta chain) was documented in a study of identical twins. Donors were all healthy Caucasians. TCRdb analysed the 5' RACE reads with MiXCR anew, one entry per CDR3 protein. The repertoire has fewer than 800,000 distinct CDR3 sequences, about 7.1% of them found once; the top ten carry approximately 1.5%. This clonotype was counted only a few times. This CDR3 comprises 14 residues. Looked up from germline, CDR1 is SGHVS and CDR2 is FQNEAQ. The V end was cut by 7 bases, the J end by 4 bases, with 14 bases between. Separately, the same data were catalogued under a study of yellow fever vaccine responses in identical twins.

Sample: PBMCs. J is TRBJ2-1 and V is TRBV7-8; D tentatively fits TRBD1 or TRBD2 (5 bases each). This clonotype was sampled from a woman aged 18-29 years in good health. The CDR3 bases are TGTGCCAGCAACGAGGGACGGGATTACAATGAGCAGTTCTTC. It yields the protein CASNEGRDYNEQFF. The variable domain in full, with the rest retrieved from reference TRBV7-8 and TRBJ2-1, is GAGVSQSPRYKVAKRGQDVALRCDPISGHVSLFWYQQALGQGPEFLTYFQNEAQLDKSGLPSDRFFAERPEGSVSTLKIQRTQQEDSAVYLCASNEGRDYNEQFFGPGTRLTVL.